The 6 T cell receptor beta chains given below trace back to one sample, sequenced in a study of CXCR3-negative and CXCR3-positive naive CD8 T cells. Broader study findings: Naive cells with CXCR3 showed TRB CDR3s that were more hydrophobic than those in CXCR3-negative naive cells.

Their target antigens are unknown. 5' RACE with UMI labels generated the TRB cDNA libraries. From the 5' RACE reads, TCRdb lists one entry per CDR3 protein and no DNA. There are 4,000 to 6,000 distinct CDR3 sequences in the sample, with about 2.5% held by the top ten. Input material: naive CXCR3+ CD8+ T cells from blood. Subset here: CD45RO-CCR7+CD27+CD95- naive CD8+ T cells expressing CXCR3 (TNR3+). The receptors stem from a human donor in good health. Some clones in this sample may be carry-over from other donors' samples.

V and J are TRBV7-2 and TRBJ2-3. The germline V gene has CDR1 SGHTA and CDR2 FQGNSA. CDR3 length: 12 residues. The CDR3: CASSHPPDTQYF.

The chain employs TRBV7-8 and TRBJ2-3; the TCRdb D gene call, TRBD1, has no DNA to confirm it. CDR3 size: 15 residues. Germline values: CDR1 SGHVS, CDR2 FQNEAQ. The CDR3 reads CASSPTGGSWDTQYF.

This clonotype is called medium-sized based on its frequency. CDR3 loop: CSSLGQTNTEAFF. The rearrangement joins TRBV29-1 to TRBJ1-1; without DNA, the TCRdb call of TRBD1 cannot be checked. The CDR3 extends over 13 amino acids. Germline-derived CDR1 and CDR2 are SQVTM and ANQGSEA.

V is TRBV25-1 and J is TRBJ2-6. The CDR3 sequence is 15 residues long. CDR1 is MGHDK, CDR2 SYGVNS, per germline. The CDR3 is CASSGGLAGANVLTF.

This clonotype is called medium-sized based on its frequency. The chain is built from TRBV28 and TRBJ2-7; the D call from TCRdb, TRBD1, cannot be confirmed without DNA. The CDR3 covers 17 residues. CDR1 and CDR2 from the germline V gene are MDHEN and SYDVKM. This CDR3 reads CASRTGPGPLGAYEQYF.

This clonotype is called medium-sized (0.01 to 0.1%) based on its frequency. The chain has TRBV2 and TRBJ2-1; TCRdb indicates TRBD2, and absent DNA this call remains unverified. The CDR3 is 16 amino acids. Germline-derived CDR1 and CDR2 are SNHLY and FYNNEI. This CDR3 is CASKEGLAGVSNEQFF.